A single T cell receptor (beta chain) is shown here with its context. Libraries were prepared by immunoSEQ multiplex PCR; TCRdb keeps only in-frame clonotypes and omits some of them. Here the sample spans 150,000 to 200,000 clones, roughly 89% being singletons. The data belong to a study of blood T cell repertoires in COVID-19. At the level of the study: Acute-phase and convalescent COVID-19 samples originated in the United States, Italy and Spain. T cells, B-cell-depleted T cells, or PBMCs supplied cDNA or gDNA.

The junction had 7 bases not matched to a gene; V was cut back by 2 bases and J by 2 bases. The CDR3 covers 18 residues. In germline, CDR1 is SGHNT, CDR2 YENEEA. V usage is TRBV11-3 and J usage is TRBJ2-2, with 11 bases aligning to TRBD1. This clonotype originated in a human donor in a cohort sampled during active COVID-19. The sample comprised peripheral blood. The CDR3 region is CASSLTRWTGGNTGELFF. The CDR3 nucleotides are TGTGCCAGCAGCTTAACCAGGTGGACAGGGGGCAACACCGGGGAGCTGTTTTTT.